A selection of T cell receptor beta chains follows, all from one sample in a study of identical twins. Using its own MiXCR run on the 5' RACE reads, TCRdb lists one record per CDR3 protein. This table has a few hundred thousand distinct CDR3 sequences, approximately 8.6% appearing once. These same data were also listed under a study on yellow fever vaccine responses in identical twins.

Sequenced input: CD8+ T cells sorted from blood. Every receptor here comes from a young woman in good health. The CDR3 runs from the conserved cysteine through the conserved F or W. D genes are given only for firm matches. Not all rows give a size; the values are once, few, many and, for expanded clones, a class.

CDR3 length	V gene	J gene	D gene	clone size	CDR3 DNA	CDR3 protein
17	TRBV7-6	TRBJ2-3	TRBD2	NA	TGTGCCAGCAGCTCCTCTAGCGGGAGTTATGTACCAGATACGCAGTATTTT	CASSSSSGSYVPDTQYF
15	TRBV2	TRBJ2-3	NA	few	TGTGCCAGCAGTCGAACAGGTGCCCCCGGAGATACGCAGTATTTT	CASSRTGAPGDTQYF
17	TRBV7-6	TRBJ1-1	TRBD1	NA	TGTGCCAGCAGCTTAGATGGTGTTCCAGGGGGCGACACTGAAGCTTTCTTT	CASSLDGVPGGDTEAFF
14	TRBV5-6	TRBJ2-7	TRBD2	NA	TGTGCCAGCAGCGTAGCGGGGTCGACCTACGAGCAGTACTTC	CASSVAGSTYEQYF
18	TRBV9	TRBJ1-2	NA	NA	TGTGCCAGCAGCGTAGGGATAGAGTCAGTGTCGCCCGACTATGGCTACACCTTC	CASSVGIESVSPDYGYTF
16	TRBV4-2	TRBJ2-1	NA	NA	TGTGCCAGCAGCCAAGCCCGCGGGGGCGCCCCCAATGAGCAGTTCTTC	CASSQARGGAPNEQFF
15	TRBV5-1	TRBJ2-5	NA	NA	TGCGCCAGCTCTAAAGCAGAAGAGTACCAAGAGACCCAGTACTTC	CASSKAEEYQETQYF
16	TRBV20-1	TRBJ1-2	NA	many	TGCCTCCACCATTTTATTGGGGCCGGGACGGTCTATGGCTACACCTTC	CLHHFIGAGTVYGYTF
16	TRBV5-1	TRBJ2-7	TRBD1	NA	TGCGCCAGCAGCGGGGACAGGGCCGGTGATCTCTACGAGCAGTACTTC	CASSGDRAGDLYEQYF
14	TRBV6-5	TRBJ2-7	NA	NA	TGTGCCAGCAGTTACGGGACTGCGCCCTACGAGCAGTACTTC	CASSYGTAPYEQYF
13	TRBV20-1	TRBJ2-7	NA	few	TGCAGTGCTAGAAGGACAGCAGACTACGAGCAGTACTTC	CSARRTADYEQYF
17	TRBV6-2/TRBV6-3	TRBJ2-5	TRBD1	NA	TGTGCCAGCAGGACCCCAATCTCAGGGGGTAGCCAAGAGACCCAGTACTTC	CASRTPISGGSQETQYF